A single sample is the source of the 23 T cell receptor beta chains below, sequenced in a study of T cell repertoires in cytomegalovirus infection (dated by TCRdb to about 2019). TCRdb lists the instrument as Illumina HiSeq 1500. TCRdb reworked the public reads: Q25 trimming with fastp, MiXCR clone assembly, productive beta chains retained. Every distinct CDR3 protein forms one entry, paired with its most common genes and DNA. This sample has roughly 150,000 distinct CDR3 sequences in its table, and about 15% of those were observed once. Together, the top ten hold roughly 20% of the sample. The source material was CD8+ T cells from PBMCs. The receptors come from a human donor in good health (CMV status not recorded). Some clones in this sample may be carry-over from other donors' samples.

This clonotype showed up just a few times. The CDR3 region is CASSLQVGTEAFF. CDR3 DNA: TGTGCCAGCAGTCTCCAGGTGGGCACTGAAGCTTTCTTT. The rearrangement uses TRBV12-3 or TRBV12-4 and TRBJ1-1, with D hard to call. The CDR3 is 13 residues long. V lost 5 bases, J lost 4 bases, and 11 bases lay in between.

This clonotype was observed a handful of times. The gene calls are TRBV7-6 and TRBJ1-1; no reliable D call. Germline CDR1 is SGHVS and CDR2 is FNYEAQ. Trimming left V 5 bases short and J 0 bases short, with 13 bases between. This CDR3 region has 15 residues. The CDR3 nucleotides read TGTGCCAGCAGCCCAATACATGTCATGAACACTGAAGCTTTCTTT. As protein: CASSPIHVMNTEAFF.

A few counts support this clonotype. The chain couples TRBV7-9 to TRBJ1-2; TRBD1 agrees at 9 bases. V lost 8 bases and J lost 3; bases outside the gene matches: 16. The CDR3 sequence is 17 residues long. Germline V gene data show CDR1 as SEHNR and CDR2 as FQNEAQ (reference sequence). In nucleotides, the CDR3 is TGTGCCAGCGGCACATGGGACAGGGTCATTAAAGACTATGGCTACACCTTC. The encoded protein is CASGTWDRVIKDYGYTF.

This clonotype has just a few counts. This chain connects TRBV7-6 to TRBJ2-1, with TRBD1 identical over 12 bases. Germline CDR1 and CDR2: SGHVS and FNYEAQ. Unmatched junction bases numbered 8, after V lost 3 bases and J lost 8 bases. This CDR3 comprises 16 residues. CDR3 region: CASSLASGTGGDEQFF. In DNA, the CDR3 is TGTGCCAGCAGCTTGGCCTCCGGGACAGGGGGCGATGAGCAGTTCTTC.

This clonotype was seen a few times. This chain joins TRBV28 and TRBJ2-1; 10 nucleotides align to TRBD2. CDR1 is MDHEN, CDR2 SYDVKM, per germline. V dropped 8 bases and J dropped 9; count of bases not matched to a gene: 10. CDR3 size: 14 residues. CDR3 bases: TGTGCCAGCTTTAGCGGGAGGCTTAGGGGTGAGCAGTTCTTC. Residues: CASFSGRLRGEQFF.

J is TRBJ1-1 and V is TRBV12-3 or TRBV12-4, with a weak D call TRBD1 (5 bases). The CDR3 spans 13 residues. With 4 bases removed from V and 8 bases from J, the gap between germline ends came to 14 bases. DNA for the CDR3: TGTGCCAGCAGTTGGGGACCCCCCTCGGAAGCTTTCTTT. Encoded protein: CASSWGPPSEAFF.

This clonotype was observed a few times. J is TRBJ2-7 and V is TRBV19; 7 bases are a match to TRBD1. Trimming at V came to 9 bases and at J to 0 bases, leaving 5 bases not matched to a gene. This CDR3 contains 13 residues. CDR1 and CDR2 (germline): LNHDA, SQIVND (reference sequence). Written as DNA, the CDR3 is TGTGCCAGCAGACAGGGTGACTCCTACGAGCAGTACTTC. Residues: CASRQGDSYEQYF.

J is TRBJ2-2 and V is TRBV7-9; D remains ambiguous. CDR1 and CDR2 from the germline V gene are SEHNR and FQNEAQ (reference sequence). The CDR3 extends over 17 amino acids. V was clipped by 0 bases and J by 5 bases, with 16 bases between them. CDR3 region: CASSLAGLRSETGELFF. The DNA of the CDR3 is TGTGCCAGCAGCTTAGCGGGCCTAAGGTCTGAGACCGGGGAGCTGTTTTTT.

The sample holds a few counts of this clonotype. The V and J genes are TRBV19 and TRBJ1-1, with D possibly being TRBD1 (5 bases). The CDR3 runs to 12 residues. V lost 3 bases, J lost 7 bases, and 9 bases lay in between. The V gene's germline CDR1 is LNHDA and CDR2 SQIVND (reference sequence). CDR3 amino acids: CASSIGGVEAFF. The CDR3 region has the DNA TGTGCCAGTAGTATTGGGGGAGTTGAAGCTTTCTTT.

In DNA, the CDR3 is TGTGCCAGCAGATCAGCGCTTCCTAGCGGGAGGTACCAAGAGACCCAGTACTTC. This encodes CASRSALPSGRYQETQYF. This chain links TRBV7-8 with TRBJ2-5; the match to TRBD2 covers 11 bases. The CDR3 consists of 18 residues. V dropped 6 bases and J dropped 0; count of bases not matched to a gene: 12. Germline V gives CDR1 SGHVS, CDR2 FQNEAQ.

V is TRBV7-6 and J is TRBJ2-7; 9 bases agree with TRBD2. The germline V gene encodes CDR1 SGHVS and CDR2 FNYEAQ. Trimming cost V 2 bases and J 1 base; bases outside gene matches: 3. The CDR3 length is 15 residues. CDR3 loop: CASSLKAGGSYEQYF. For the CDR3, the DNA is TGTGCCAGCAGCTTAAAAGCGGGAGGTTCCTACGAGCAGTACTTC.

This sequence joins TRBV7-8 and TRBJ2-1; D uncertain. CDR3 length: 12 residues. Deletions cut 5 bases from V and 9 bases from J, with 11 bases between. CDR1 and CDR2 from the germline V gene are SGHVS and FQNEAQ. The DNA for the CDR3 is TGTGCCAGCAGCCTCAGGCGGAGTGAGCAGTTCTTC. It codes for CASSLRRSEQFF.

This clonotype was counted between two and nine times. The V gene is TRBV7-2, the J gene TRBJ2-1; D tentatively reads TRBD1 or TRBD2 (5 bases each). The CDR3 length is 14 residues. Germline V gene data show CDR1 as SGHTA and CDR2 as FQGNSA. V was clipped by 0 bases and J by 12 bases, with 15 bases between them. In DNA form, the CDR3 reads TGTGCCAGCAGCTTAGCGGGGGACGGCCCAGGGCAGTTCTTC. It encodes CASSLAGDGPGQFF.

This clonotype was observed a few times. The chain uses TRBV7-2 and TRBJ2-1; maybe TRBD2 (5 bases). The CDR3 extends over 15 amino acids. Trimming removed 6 bases at V and 0 bases at J, with 12 bases between. The germline V gene has CDR1 SGHTA and CDR2 FQGNSA. The CDR3 reads CASRLSEASYNEQFF. For the CDR3, the DNA is TGTGCCAGCAGGCTTTCGGAGGCCTCCTACAATGAGCAGTTCTTC.

The table lists this clonotype with a few counts. The DNA for the CDR3 is TGTGCCAGCAGCTTACTTTTCGGGACAGGGTCCTACGAGCAGTACGTC. It codes for CASSLLFGTGSYEQYV. V and J are TRBV7-2 and TRBJ2-7; 9 positions agree with TRBD1. With 2 bases clipped from V and 1 base from J, the junction kept 6 bases outside the gene matches. Germline CDR1 SGHTA, CDR2 FQGNSA. The CDR3 covers 16 residues.

V and J are TRBV12-5 and TRBJ1-5, with a weak D call TRBD1 (6 bases). Trimming pared 6 bases from V and 1 base from J, leaving 10 bases between. The CDR3 runs 14 residues. Germline V CDR1 and CDR2: LGHNT, FRNRAP. The DNA for the CDR3 is TGTGCTAGTGGAAAGGGGGGAAGCAATCAGCCCCAGCATTTT. This codes for CASGKGGSNQPQHF.

J is TRBJ2-5 and V is TRBV28; 10 bases align to TRBD2. The CDR3 contains 15 residues. The V segment lost 7 bases and the J segment 5 bases; nucleotides outside the gene matches: 10. Germline V CDR1 and CDR2: MDHEN, SYDVKM. CDR3 residues: CASIRAGGGVETQYF. The DNA for the CDR3 is TGTGCCAGCATTAGAGCGGGAGGGGGGGTGGAGACCCAGTACTTC.

The table lists this clonotype with many counts. This chain uses TRBV20-1 with TRBJ2-1; 9 nucleotides align to TRBD2. V shed 4 bases, J shed 9 bases, and the junction held 13 bases outside the gene matches. Germline V gives CDR1 DFQATT, CDR2 SNEGSKA (reference sequence). The CDR3 spans 15 residues. This chain's CDR3 is CSATFIAGDVGEQFF. In nucleotides, the CDR3 is TGCAGTGCTACTTTCATAGCGGGGGACGTCGGTGAGCAGTTCTTC.

The chain joins TRBV11-3 to TRBJ1-1; D unclear. V dropped 2 bases and J dropped 4 bases, with 8 bases sitting between them. CDR1 and CDR2 from the germline V gene are SGHNT and YENEEA. The CDR3 is made up of 13 amino acids. CDR3 in DNA: TGTGCCAGCAGCTTATCGGTGAGCACTGAAGCTTTCTTT. Translated, it gives CASSLSVSTEAFF. Combining the CDR3 with reference TRBV11-3 and TRBJ1-1 gives the whole variable domain EAGVVQSPRYKIIEKKQPVAFWCNPISGHNTLYWYLQNLGQGPELLIRYENEEAVDDSQLPKDRFSAERLKGVDSTLKIQPAELGDSAVYLCASSLSVSTEAFFGQGTRLTVV.

The V and J genes are TRBV19 and TRBJ2-1, with a weak D call TRBD2 (5 bases). CDR1 and CDR2 (germline): LNHDA, SQIVND (reference sequence). This CDR3 is 18 amino acids long. V was trimmed by 0 bases and J by 0 bases, leaving 15 bases between them. The CDR3 DNA follows: TGTGCCAGTAGTATAGATCCCCTCGGGGTCAGCTCCTACAATGAGCAGTTCTTC. Amino acids: CASSIDPLGVSSYNEQFF.

This clonotype was picked up a small number of times. The chain links TRBV6-6 to TRBJ2-7, with D unresolved. The germline V and J ends were trimmed by 0 bases and 7 bases, with 19 bases remaining between them. The CDR3 sequence is 16 residues long. Germline values: CDR1 MNHNY, CDR2 SVGAGI (reference sequence). The CDR3, as DNA: TGTGCCAGCAGTTACTCGATACCCCCGACCTCGTCGGAGCAGTACTTC. Residues: CASSYSIPPTSSEQYF.

DNA of the CDR3: TGTGCCAGCAACTTGGGGACTAGCGGCGTTTGGGGTGAGCAGTTCTTC. This encodes CASNLGTSGVWGEQFF. V usage is TRBV12-3 or TRBV12-4 and J usage is TRBJ2-1, with 11 positions matching TRBD2. The CDR3 has 16 amino acids. V lost 7 bases, J lost 9 bases, and 14 bases stayed unmatched.

Comments on this clonotype: This clone may be a read error of a much larger clone one base away. The chain recombines TRBV6-2 or TRBV6-3 with TRBJ2-1; D is possibly TRBD1 or TRBD2 (6 bases each). Germline assignment: CDR1 MNHEY and CDR2 SVGEGT. The CDR3 sequence is 16 residues long. The ends were cut back, 2 bases at V and 9 bases at J, with 20 bases in the middle. CDR3 in DNA: TGTGCCAGCAGTTACCCCTCTAGCTGGGGGGCAGCTGAGCAGTTCTTC. Encoded protein: CASSYPSSWGAAEQFF.